Below are 7 T cell receptor beta chains sequenced from a single sample in a study of T cells in Graves' hyperthyroidism and ophthalmopathy. Amplification yielded TCR beta CDR3 regions, with RNA transcripts as the source. First-round RT-PCR targeting the TCR CDR3 was performed with the HTBI primer set. TCRdb re-derived calls from the multiplex PCR reads in MiXCR, one entry per CDR3 protein. The sample has fewer than 750,000 distinct CDR3 sequences; around 13% are singletons. Sequenced: blood. Receptor source: a woman aged 50 to 60 with Graves' ophthalmopathy.

Many counts were recorded for this clonotype. This rearrangement joins TRBV24-1 to TRBJ2-1, with D possibly matching TRBD2 (6 bases). V was pared by 1 base and J by 9 bases, with 6 bases between. Germline CDR1 KGHDR, CDR2 SFDVKD. The CDR3 has 12 amino acids. CDR3 amino acids: CATSDFGGEQFF. The CDR3 nucleotides read TGTGCCACCAGTGATTTCGGGGGTGAGCAGTTCTTC.

This clonotype has ten or more counts. V is TRBV12-3 or TRBV12-4 and J is TRBJ2-1, with D hard to call. V shed 7 bases and J shed 7 bases, with 14 bases lying between them. The CDR3 is 13 amino acids. The CDR3 DNA sequence: TGTGCCAGCAAACCCAGAAGCAGGAATGAGCAGTTCTTC. Its protein product is CASKPRSRNEQFF.

The rearrangement uses TRBV9 and TRBJ2-5; the D gene could be TRBD1 or TRBD2 (5 bases each). Germline CDR1 and CDR2: SGDLS and YYNGEE. Trimming stripped 4 bases from V and 2 bases from J, with 15 bases between. CDR3 length: 15 residues. CDR3 nucleotide sequence: TGTGCCAGCAGCTTAACCGGGACGGTGCAAGAGACCCAGTACTTC. Protein: CASSLTGTVQETQYF. Complete variable domain (other parts from reference TRBV9 and TRBJ2-5): DSGVTQTPKHLITATGQRVTLRCSPRSGDLSVYWYQQSLDQGLQFLIQYYNGEERAKGNILERFSAQQFPDLHSELNLSSLELGDSALYFCASSLTGTVQETQYFGPGTRLLVL.

There are many counts of this clonotype. The chain uses TRBV24-1 and TRBJ1-5, with D perhaps TRBD1 (6 bases). Germline assignment: CDR1 KGHDR and CDR2 SFDVKD. The CDR3 extends over 14 amino acids. V lost 9 bases to trimming and J lost 0 bases, with 11 bases between them. The CDR3: CATAPGVSNQPQHF. CDR3 bases: TGTGCCACCGCACCAGGGGTTAGCAATCAGCCCCAGCATTTT.

This clonotype was counted ten times or more. The rearrangement links TRBV2 to TRBJ1-2, with D possibly matching TRBD1 (5 bases). Germline values: CDR1 SNHLY, CDR2 FYNNEI. V was clipped by 8 bases and J by 5 bases, with 21 bases between them. The CDR3 runs to 15 residues. In nucleotides, the CDR3 is TGTGCCAGCGATCATGGAACTGACAGCCGGTATGGCTACACCTTC. It is translated as CASDHGTDSRYGYTF.

The count of this clonotype is one. This chain links TRBV30 with TRBJ2-3; D is unclear. Germline CDR1 reads GTSNPN; CDR2 reads SVGIG (reference sequence). Between the trimmed V and J ends, which lost 0 bases and 4 bases, there was a span of 5 bases. CDR3 length equals 12 residues. The CDR3 sequence is CAWSVFSDTQYF. Here the CDR3 DNA reads TGTGCCTGGAGTGTGTTCTCAGATACGCAGTATTTT.

This clonotype appeared many times. This chain uses TRBV27 with TRBJ2-5; a possible D gene is TRBD2 (6 bases). This CDR3 is built from 14 residues. Germline V gene data show CDR1 as MNHEY and CDR2 as SMNVEV (reference sequence). V lost 3 bases and J 4 bases, leaving 12 bases between the germline ends. The CDR3 region is CASSLSGTGETQYF. The CDR3 DNA reads TGTGCCAGCAGTTTGTCCGGGACTGGAGAGACCCAGTACTTC.